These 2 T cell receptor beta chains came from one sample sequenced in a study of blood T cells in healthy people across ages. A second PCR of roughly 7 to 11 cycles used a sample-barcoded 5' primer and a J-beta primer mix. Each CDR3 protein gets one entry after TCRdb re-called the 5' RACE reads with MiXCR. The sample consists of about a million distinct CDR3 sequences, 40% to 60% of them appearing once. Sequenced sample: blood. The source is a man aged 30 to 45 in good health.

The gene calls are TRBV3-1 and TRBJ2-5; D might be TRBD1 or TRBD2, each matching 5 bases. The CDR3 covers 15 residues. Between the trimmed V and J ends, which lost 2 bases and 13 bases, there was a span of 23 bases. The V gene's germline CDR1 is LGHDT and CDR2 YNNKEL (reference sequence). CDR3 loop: CASSQLDRDLALGYF. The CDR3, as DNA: TGTGCCAGCAGCCAACTTGACCGGGACCTAGCCCTGGGGTACTTC.

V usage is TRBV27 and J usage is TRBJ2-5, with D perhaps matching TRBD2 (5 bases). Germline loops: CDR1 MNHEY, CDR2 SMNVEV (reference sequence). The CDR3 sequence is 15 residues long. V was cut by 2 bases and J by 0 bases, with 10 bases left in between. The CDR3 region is CASSLIGRNQETQYF. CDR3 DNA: TGTGCCAGCAGTTTAATAGGGAGAAACCAAGAGACCCAGTACTTC.